This T cell receptor (beta chain) stems from a study of CD8 T cells in ankylosing spondylitis (dated by TCRdb to about 2017). At the level of the whole study: To find TCR variants linked to disease, the study profiled T cell receptor beta repertoires in ankylosing spondylitis patients and healthy donors. Samples of peripheral blood were taken, and for ankylosing spondylitis patients, synovial fluid was collected as well. The whole study cohort included 85 to 120 healthy donors and 25 ankylosing spondylitis patients. Study-wide conclusions, independent of this receptor: The disease-linked clones had a CD8+ phenotype and were found at relatively low frequencies in peripheral blood. Significant enrichment of the disease-linked clones was reported in matched synovial fluid samples from ankylosing spondylitis patients. Blood from ankylosing spondylitis patients appeared to be characterized by a TCR beta motif composed of about eight highly homologous amino acid variants. Some of the motif variants had been reported before in the synovial fluid and blood of reactive arthritis patients, a finding that suggests common disease-initiation mechanisms.

Instrument on record: Illumina HiSeq 2500. Quantitative 5'-RACE with molecular barcodes was the method used to prepare the TCR beta libraries. In the authors' own workflow: A new computational method, built on a probabilistic model of VDJ rearrangement, was used to identify disease-linked TCR variants. TCRdb trimmed public reads at Q25 via fastp, called clones via MiXCR and kept in-frame beta chains. Each record represents a unique CDR3 protein, reported with the most common genes and DNA among its rows. Here the V and J calls rest on TCRdb's processing, not on the authors' analysis. The sample has about 220,000 distinct CDR3 sequences on record, about 7% of them singletons. The ten largest make up about 14% of the sample. The germline V gene yields MGHDK for CDR1 and SYGVNS for CDR2. V is clipped by 6 bases and J by 7 bases, and the sequence between their germline boundaries is 13 bases long. There are 13 amino acids in the CDR3, from cysteine to phenylalanine inclusive. The CDR3 DNA has 39 bases and is translated from base 1.

This clonotype was detected ten times or more. Which antigen it targets is not known. No quality values exist for individual bases; no much larger clone is one base distant. The source of this sequence is a male donor with ankylosing spondylitis. The sequencing sample was made of blood, either unsorted or a sorted T cell fraction (not recorded which). The V gene is TRBV25-1 and the J gene is TRBJ2-1; TRBD2 is possibly the D segment (6 matching bases). CDR3 protein: CASREGLLNEQFF. Here is the DNA: TGTGCCAGCAGGGAGGGGCTGTTAAATGAGCAGTTCTTC.